This record covers a single T cell receptor beta chain. Its antigen is undetermined. The data derive from a study of cytomegalovirus exposure and HLA in healthy donors. Study results and caveats: Later analysis demonstrated an association between a missense DCLRE1C variant and TCR beta V- and J-gene trimming. Within an earlier analysis, most TCR beta V segments proved productive either about 87% or about 30% of the time.

With V trimmed by 1 base and J by 5 bases, 9 bases remained unmatched. This CDR3 is 16 amino acids long. CDR1 and CDR2 (germline): LGHNA, YSLEER. Both 60 Vbeta primers and 13 Jbeta primers went into the PCR. Clones were read by immunoSEQ multiplex PCR, and TCRdb kept only the in-frame ones, dropping some. The sample has some 200,000 clones, 82% seen once. This TCR derives from a boy aged 2-9 years in good health and CMV-seronegative. Source material: PBMCs. The genes are TRBV4-3 and TRBJ2-5; 8 bases line up with TRBD1. CDR3 sequence reads: CASSQGNSGGKETQYF. CDR3 sequence (DNA): TGCGCCAGCAGCCAAGGAAACTCAGGGGGCAAGGAGACCCAGTACTTC.